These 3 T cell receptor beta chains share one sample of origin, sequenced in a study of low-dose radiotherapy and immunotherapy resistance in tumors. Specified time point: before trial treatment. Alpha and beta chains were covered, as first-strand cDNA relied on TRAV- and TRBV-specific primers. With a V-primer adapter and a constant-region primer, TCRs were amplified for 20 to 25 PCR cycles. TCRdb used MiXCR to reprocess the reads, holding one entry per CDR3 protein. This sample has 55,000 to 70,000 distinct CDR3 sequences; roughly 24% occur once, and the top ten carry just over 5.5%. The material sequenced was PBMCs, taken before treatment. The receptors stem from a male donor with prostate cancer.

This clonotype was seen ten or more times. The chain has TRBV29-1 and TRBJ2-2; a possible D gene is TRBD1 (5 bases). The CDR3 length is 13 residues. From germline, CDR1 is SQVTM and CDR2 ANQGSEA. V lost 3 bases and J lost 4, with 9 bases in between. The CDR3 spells CSVDRVATGELFF. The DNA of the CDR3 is TGCAGCGTTGACAGGGTCGCCACCGGGGAGCTGTTTTTT.

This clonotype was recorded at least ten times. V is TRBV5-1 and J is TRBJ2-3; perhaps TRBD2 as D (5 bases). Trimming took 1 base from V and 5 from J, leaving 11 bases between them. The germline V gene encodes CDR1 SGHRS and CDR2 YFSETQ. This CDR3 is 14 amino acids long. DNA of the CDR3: TGCGCCAGCAGCTTGCTTAACGGAGGAGATACGCAGTATTTT. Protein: CASSLLNGGDTQYF. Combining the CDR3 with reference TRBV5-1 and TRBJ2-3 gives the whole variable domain KAGVTQTPRYLIKTRGQQVTLSCSPISGHRSVSWYQQTPGQGLQFLFEYFSETQRNKGNFPGRFSGRQFSNSRSEMNVSTLELGDSALYLCASSLLNGGDTQYFGPGTRLTVL.

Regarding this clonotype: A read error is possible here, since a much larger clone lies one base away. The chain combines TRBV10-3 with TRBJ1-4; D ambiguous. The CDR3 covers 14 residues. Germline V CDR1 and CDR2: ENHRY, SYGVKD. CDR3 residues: CATSESRRNEKLFF. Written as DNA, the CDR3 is TGTGCCACCAGTGAGTCAAGGCGTAATGAAAAACTGTTTTTT.